These T cell receptor beta chains were read from a single sample in a study of shared clonotypes between healthy human individuals. Repertoires were generated with immunoSEQ multiplex PCR, while TCRdb's copy carries only in-frame clones and drops some. The table shows about 2,100,000 clones, with roughly 91% occurring only once. Sequenced: naive CD8+ T cells from PBMCs. The receptors were gathered from a man aged 18 to 35 in good health. Some clones in this sample may be carry-over from other donors' samples. The CDR3 runs from the conserved cysteine through the conserved F or W. A D gene is named only where the DNA matches it firmly. Rows give clone size only sometimes, using once, few, many, or a class for an expanded clone.

j_call clone_size d_call v_call cdr3_length cdr3_nt cdr3_aa
TRBJ1-1 NA NA TRBV4-1 16 TGCGCCAGCAGCCAAGAAGGGGCAGGGCTGAACACTGAAGCTTTCTTT CASSQEGAGLNTEAFF
TRBJ1-1 NA TRBD1 TRBV6-5 15 TGTGCCAGCAGTCCAAACAGGGGTGGTTACACTGAAGCTTTCTTT CASSPNRGGYTEAFF
TRBJ2-5 NA NA TRBV28 13 TGTGCCAGCAGTTTAAGATCTAGAGGGGTCCAGTACTTC CASSLRSRGVQYF
TRBJ2-2 once TRBD2 TRBV5-6 18 TGTGCCAGCAGCTATCGTAGGGGACTAGCGGCCCCCGCCGGGGAGCTGTTTTTT CASSYRRGLAAPAGELFF
TRBJ1-1 NA NA TRBV11-1 15 TGTGCCAGCAGCTTGGGGCGGGGCATGAACACTGAAGCTTTCTTT CASSLGRGMNTEAFF
TRBJ2-7 NA NA TRBV11-2 14 TGTGCCAGCAGCCCAAGCTGGGGATTCGACGAGCAGTACTTC CASSPSWGFDEQYF
TRBJ1-4 NA NA TRBV19 13 TGTGCCAGTAGTATTGAGAGTAATGAAAAACTGTTTTTT CASSIESNEKLFF
TRBJ2-1 NA TRBD2 TRBV5-1 15 TGCGCCAGCAGCCGGCTAGCGGGAGTTAACGATGAGCAGTTCTTC CASSRLAGVNDEQFF
TRBJ1-1 NA NA TRBV11-2 16 TGTGCCAGCAGCTCCTTAGACAGACTCTTGAACACTGAAGCTTTCTTT CASSSLDRLLNTEAFF
TRBJ1-4 once TRBD1 TRBV10-3 14 TGTGCCATCAGGGAGGACAGGGTGACTGAAAAACTGTTTTTT CAIREDRVTEKLFF
TRBJ2-7 NA NA TRBV11-1 15 TGTGCCAGCAGCTTAAGTCCAGTATTAACCTACGAGCAGTACTTC CASSLSPVLTYEQYF
TRBJ1-1 NA NA TRBV2 13 TGTGCCAGCAGTCCCGGTGGGAACACTGAAGCTTTCTTT CASSPGGNTEAFF
TRBJ2-1 NA TRBD1 TRBV4-1 18 TGCGCCAGCAGCCAAGGGGAACCAGGGGGCATTTCCTACAATGAGCAGTTCTTC CASSQGEPGGISYNEQFF
TRBJ1-2 NA NA TRBV16 14 TGTGCCAGCAGCCAATCCCCGGGGTACTATGGCTACACCTTC CASSQSPGYYGYTF
TRBJ1-2 NA TRBD1 TRBV12-5 15 TGTGCTAGTGGTTTGGACAGGGGGCAGAGGGATGGCTACACCTTC CASGLDRGQRDGYTF
TRBJ2-7 NA TRBD1 TRBV14 14 TGTGCCAGCAGCTTTGACAGGGGGTCCTACGAGCAGTACTTC CASSFDRGSYEQYF
TRBJ1-3 NA NA TRBV10-3 18 TGTGCCATCAGTGGGCCTACTGGGACAACTAGCTCTGGAAACACCATATATTTT CAISGPTGTTSSGNTIYF
TRBJ2-5 NA TRBD2 TRBV13 15 TGTGCCAGCAGCTCCCGACTAGCGGGAGGAGAGACCCAGTACTTC CASSSRLAGGETQYF
TRBJ2-7 NA TRBD1 TRBV10-1 20 TGCGCCAGCAGTGAGTCGTGGGGGACAGGCCTCATCAGAACCCTTTACGAGCAGTACTTC CASSESWGTGLIRTLYEQYF
TRBJ2-5 NA TRBD2 TRBV28 15 TGTGCCAGCAGTTCCCTAGCGGGAGTCAAAGAGACCCAGTACTTC CASSSLAGVKETQYF
TRBJ1-5 NA TRBD1 TRBV5-1 12 TGCGCCAGGGGGACAGTCTGCCAGCCCCAGCATTTT CARGTVCQPQHF
TRBJ2-7 NA TRBD1 TRBV27 14 TGTGCCAGCAGTTTAACAGGGGGATACTACGAGCAGTACTTC CASSLTGGYYEQYF